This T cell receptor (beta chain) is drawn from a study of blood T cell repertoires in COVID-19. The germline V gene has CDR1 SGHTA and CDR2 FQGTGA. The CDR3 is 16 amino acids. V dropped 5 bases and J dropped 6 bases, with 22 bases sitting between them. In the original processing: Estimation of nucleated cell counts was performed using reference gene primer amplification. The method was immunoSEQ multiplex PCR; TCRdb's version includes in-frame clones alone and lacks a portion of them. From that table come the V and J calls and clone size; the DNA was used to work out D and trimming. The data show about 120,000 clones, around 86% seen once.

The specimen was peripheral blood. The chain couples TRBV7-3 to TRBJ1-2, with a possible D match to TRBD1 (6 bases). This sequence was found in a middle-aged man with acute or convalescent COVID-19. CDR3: CASSPFPEGGFDGYTF. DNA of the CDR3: TGTGCCAGCAGCCCATTCCCCGAGGGGGGGTTCGATGGCTACACCTTC.